This TCR beta chain came from a study of cytomegalovirus exposure and HLA in healthy donors. Overall study findings and caveats: It was reportedly the case that the classifier diagnosed cytomegalovirus status with high specificity and sensitivity. Looking again later, the authors saw that most CMV-associated TCR beta chains seemed HLA-restricted. Associated with cytomegalovirus, according to the listing, were around 160 TCR beta chains.

Notes on this clone: Its antigen is currently unknown.

The CDR3 sequence is 14 residues long. Trimming left V 4 bases short and J 5 bases short, with 15 bases between. Germline CDR1 reads MNHNY; CDR2 reads SVGAGI (reference sequence). The primer mix had 60 Vbeta and 13 Jbeta primers. TCRdb's table, derived via immunoSEQ multiplex PCR, lists solely in-frame clones and lacks some. The table includes about 180,000 clones, approximately 80% detected once. The rearrangement links TRBV6-6 to TRBJ2-7; the D gene is possibly TRBD2 (6 bases). Sequenced input: PBMCs. This TCR was recovered from a male donor in good health and CMV-seronegative. The chain's CDR3 is CASSSPGLFNEQYF. The CDR3 region has the DNA TGTGCCAGCAGTTCACCGGGACTCTTTAACGAGCAGTACTTC.